These 17 T cell receptor beta chains share one sample of origin, sequenced in a study of blood T cell repertoires in COVID-19. Clones were read by immunoSEQ multiplex PCR, and TCRdb kept only the in-frame ones, dropping some. The profile shows roughly 230,000 clones, approximately 89% of them singletons. The sequenced sample was PBMCs or T cells enriched from blood (not recorded which). Receptor source: a woman between 25 and 40 years old with acute COVID-19.

The chain uses TRBV3-1 (or the pseudogene TRBV3-2) and TRBJ1-2, with D possibly being TRBD1 (5 bases). This CDR3 spans 16 amino acids. Per germline, CDR1 LGHDT and CDR2 YNNKEL (reference sequence). V was cut by 4 bases and J by 6 bases, with 21 bases left in between. Here the CDR3 reads CASSPRGGGSTNGYTF. The CDR3 DNA is TGTGCCAGCAGCCCCCGGGGGGGAGGTAGCACAAATGGCTACACCTTC.

The rearrangement links TRBV20-1 to TRBJ2-1, with 7 nucleotides matching TRBD2. Germline lookup yields CDR1 DFQATT and CDR2 SNEGSKA (reference sequence). The CDR3 extends over 15 amino acids. The V segment lost 3 bases and the J segment 3 bases; nucleotides outside the gene matches: 8. The CDR3 loop reads CSASPSGGIYNEQFF. The CDR3 DNA is TGCAGTGCTAGTCCTTCGGGGGGAATCTACAATGAGCAGTTCTTC.

This chain joins TRBV5-4 and TRBJ1-6; 7 bases are shared with TRBD1. The CDR3 sequence is 16 residues long. Germline V lookup: CDR1 SGHNT, CDR2 YYREEE (reference sequence). The V segment lost 4 bases and the J segment 6 bases; nucleotides outside the gene matches: 10. For the CDR3, the DNA is TGTGCCAGCAGCCCCGACAGGGCATCGATTAATTCACCCCTCCACTTT. This gives the protein CASSPDRASINSPLHF. Based on the CDR3 plus reference TRBV5-4 and TRBJ1-6, the full variable domain is ETGVTQSPTHLIKTRGQQVTLRCSSQSGHNTVSWYQQALGQGPQFIFQYYREEENGRGNFPPRFSGLQFPNYSSELNVNALELDDSALYLCASSPDRASINSPLHFGNGTRLTVT.

The chain carries TRBV5-1 and TRBJ1-2; D is possibly TRBD1 (6 bases). The CDR3 has 15 amino acids. Germline loops: CDR1 SGHRS, CDR2 YFSETQ. V was clipped by 0 bases and J by 6 bases, with 15 bases between them. CDR3 DNA: TGCGCCAGCAGCTTGGCAACCCGCACAGGGAATGGCTACACCTTC. The encoded protein is CASSLATRTGNGYTF. Full variable domain (remainder filled in from reference TRBV5-1 and TRBJ1-2): KAGVTQTPRYLIKTRGQQVTLSCSPISGHRSVSWYQQTPGQGLQFLFEYFSETQRNKGNFPGRFSGRQFSNSRSEMNVSTLELGDSALYLCASSLATRTGNGYTFGSGTRLTVV.

This chain links TRBV7-2 with TRBJ1-6; weak D call: TRBD1 (6 bases). The V gene lost 2 bases and the J gene lost 9 bases, with 14 bases spanning the gap. The germline V gene encodes CDR1 SGHTA and CDR2 FQGNSA. CDR3 length: 15 amino acids. The CDR3 here is CASSLRGQGTSPLHF. CDR3 bases: TGTGCCAGCAGCTTAAGGGGCCAGGGGACTTCACCCCTCCACTTT. Based on the CDR3 plus reference TRBV7-2 and TRBJ1-6, the full variable domain is GAGVSQSPSNKVTEKGKDVELRCDPISGHTALYWYRQSLGQGLEFLIYFQGNSAPDKSGLPSDRFSAERTGGSVSTLTIQRTQQEDSAVYLCASSLRGQGTSPLHFGNGTRLTVT.

J is TRBJ2-2 and V is TRBV4-1; 12 bases are shared with TRBD2. The germline V gene has CDR1 MGHRA and CDR2 YSYEKL. J gave up 8 bases and V 0 bases, and 4 bases lay outside the gene matches. The CDR3 extends over 16 amino acids. The CDR3 is CASSQEPSGGAGELFF. CDR3 DNA sequence: TGCGCCAGCAGCCAAGAGCCTAGCGGGGGGGCAGGGGAGCTGTTTTTT.

This sequence joins TRBV4-1 and TRBJ2-7; tentative D call: TRBD2 (6 bases). CDR1 and CDR2 from the germline V gene are MGHRA and YSYEKL. Trimming removed 5 bases from V and 0 bases from J, with 11 bases in between. The CDR3 consists of 14 residues. The CDR3 is CASSEAGSSYEQYF. The CDR3 region has the DNA TGCGCCAGCAGCGAGGCGGGGAGCTCCTACGAGCAGTACTTC.

The chain employs TRBV27 and TRBJ2-1, with D maybe TRBD2 (5 bases). V was trimmed by 5 bases and J by 2 bases, leaving 16 bases between them. The length of the CDR3 is 16 residues. Germline assignment: CDR1 MNHEY and CDR2 SMNVEV (reference sequence). Here the CDR3 reads CASSAPLEVAYNEQFF. The CDR3 DNA is TGTGCCAGCAGTGCGCCGCTGGAGGTTGCCTACAATGAGCAGTTCTTC.

The chain recombines TRBV5-1 with TRBJ2-4, with D perhaps matching TRBD2 (6 bases). This CDR3 has 19 residues. The germline V gene encodes CDR1 SGHRS and CDR2 YFSETQ. V was cut by 3 bases and J by 0 bases, with 22 bases left in between. The CDR3 here is CASSWGDGAITLAKNIQYF. The CDR3 region has the DNA TGCGCCAGCAGCTGGGGGGACGGAGCCATCACCCTAGCCAAAAACATTCAGTACTTC.

This clone was found once. The rearrangement uses TRBV6-5 and TRBJ2-5, with unresolved D. V was cut by 4 bases and J by 4 bases, with 13 bases left in between. The germline gives CDR1 MNHEY, CDR2 SVGAGI. The CDR3 totals 14 residues. CDR3 residues: CASSLLTFRETQYF. Here the CDR3 DNA reads TGTGCCAGCAGTTTGCTGACATTCCGAGAGACCCAGTACTTC.

This rearrangement joins TRBV2 to TRBJ1-4; 7 bases map to TRBD1. The CDR3 totals 18 residues. Germline V CDR1 and CDR2: SNHLY, FYNNEI. The junction had 15 bases not matched to a gene; V was cut back by 8 bases and J by 0 bases. The CDR3, as DNA: TGTGCCAGCTTTAGGGACAGCCTGACCTATGCAACTAATGAAAAACTGTTTTTT. Protein: CASFRDSLTYATNEKLFF.

The chain joins TRBV6-4 to TRBJ2-2; D gene unclear. This CDR3 has 13 residues. Germline CDR1 MRHNA, CDR2 SNTAGT. The germline V and J ends were trimmed by 7 bases and 3 bases, with 9 bases remaining between them. The CDR3 DNA follows: TGTGCCAGCAAAGACGGAGACACCGGGGAGCTGTTTTTT. Translated, it gives CASKDGDTGELFF.

The chain couples TRBV2 to TRBJ1-2, with 7 bases matching TRBD1. Germline trimming cut 7 bases from V and 0 bases from J; bases unmatched to any gene: 8. Per germline, CDR1 SNHLY and CDR2 FYNNEI. The CDR3 is 15 amino acids. CDR3 in amino acids: CASKNGTATNYGYTF. The CDR3, as DNA: TGTGCCAGCAAGAACGGGACAGCGACTAACTATGGCTACACCTTC.

This chain joins TRBV9 and TRBJ1-3; TRBD1 agrees at 9 bases. The CDR3 consists of 16 residues. CDR1 is SGDLS, CDR2 YYNGEE, per germline. Germline trimming cut 2 bases from V and 2 bases from J; bases unmatched to any gene: 5. The CDR3 sequence is CASSVRDRDPGNTIYF. The CDR3, as DNA: TGTGCCAGCAGCGTTAGGGACAGGGACCCTGGAAACACCATATATTTT.

The V gene is TRBV10-2, the J gene TRBJ1-1; D not certain. Germline V gene lookup returns CDR1 WSHSY and CDR2 SAAADI. Trimming shortened V by 4 bases and J by 3 bases, and 12 bases separated the two germline ends. This CDR3 spans 14 amino acids. The CDR3 sequence: CASSVNSYDTEAFF. The CDR3 nucleotides read TGCGCCAGCAGTGTAAACTCTTACGACACTGAAGCTTTCTTT.

V and J are TRBV5-1 and TRBJ2-1; 10 positions match TRBD2. The CDR3 spans 17 residues. Germline CDR1 reads SGHRS; CDR2 reads YFSETQ. The trim removed 3 bases at V and 7 bases at J, leaving 13 bases unmatched. CDR3 sequence (DNA): TGCGCCAGCAGCTCGGGGTTACTAGCGGGGCCTGGAAATGAGCAGTTCTTC. Translating gives CASSSGLLAGPGNEQFF.

The V and J genes are TRBV7-6 and TRBJ2-1; a possible D gene is TRBD1 (6 bases). This CDR3 spans 15 amino acids. The germline V gene encodes CDR1 SGHVS and CDR2 FNYEAQ. Trimming cost V 4 bases and J 6 bases, with 16 bases left between them. The CDR3 reads CASSYNREPGNEQFF. The CDR3 DNA reads as TGTGCCAGCAGCTACAACAGGGAACCGGGCAATGAGCAGTTCTTC. Full variable domain (outside the CDR3, taken from reference TRBV7-6 and TRBJ2-1): GAGVSQSPRYKVTKRGQDVALRCDPISGHVSLYWYRQALGQGPEFLTYFNYEAQQDKSGLPNDRFSAERPEGSISTLTIQRTEQRDSAMYRCASSYNREPGNEQFFGPGTRLTVL.